Listed here is a single T cell receptor (beta chain). Its antigen is currently not known. Per-base quality was not reported, and no clone a single base away is much larger than it. The junction carries 19 bases between V and J, which are trimmed by 5 bases and 7 bases respectively. Looking up the germline V gene (reference sequence) yields CDR1 SGHNT and CDR2 YYREEE. Counted from cysteine to phenylalanine, this CDR3 has 14 amino acids. Just the 42-base CDR3 DNA is kept, in frame starting at base 1. TCRbeta CDR3 regions were amplified from genomic DNA by means of the immunoSEQ Assay, a bias-controlled multiplex PCR. Turning to the authors' computational methods: Within the assay, amplification of reference gene primers was used to estimate how many nucleated cells each sample contained. Sequence reads were collapsed and filtered to measure the absolute abundance of every unique TCRbeta CDR3 rearrangement. For each sample, productive Simpson clonality was calculated by taking the square root of Simpson's diversity index across productive rearrangements. The source is immuneACCESS, and TCRdb retained only in-frame sequences with V and J called. Part of the clones is not carried over; for the studies checked, unresolved V genes explain less than half of this, and the remainder is unexplained. V and J calls and clone size come straight from that table; D and trimming were deduced from the DNA. Within this sample are tens of thousands of clones, with 80% to 90% of them counted one time only. The biggest ten clones account for roughly 5.5% of the sample.

This entry comes from a study of blood T cell repertoires in COVID-19 (dated by TCRdb to 2020 to 2021). Notes on the research overall: Samples from collaborators originated in the United States, Italy and Spain and spanned both the acute and convalescent phases of COVID-19. The material from the prospective study consisted of cDNA or gDNA derived from T cells, B-cell-depleted T cells, or PBMCs. The dataset comprised deeply sampled blood TCRbeta repertoires from subjects exposed to, actively infected with, or recovered from COVID-19. A freely available public database, intended as a resource for researchers studying the immune response to SARS-CoV-2, is where the repertoires were released. The samples were drawn from two sources: the first 160 participants of the ongoing ImmuneRACE study, and over 950 subjects contributed by 6 global collaborators. Nearly every sample came with metadata listing a de-identified subject ID, COVID-19 status, age in years and sex. Where available, HLA class I and class II types were obtained from metadata supplied by the sample provider rather than from assay-based typing. What the authors observed across the whole study: The quantity of clinical and demographic metadata differed by source and by participant and was supplied without curation.

Each collaborating institution followed its own protocols to collect whole blood in K2EDTA tubes. For TCRbeta analysis, collaborators shipped samples in one of three forms: frozen whole blood, isolated PBMCs, or DNA extracted from either of those sample types. The chain employs TRBV5-4 and TRBJ2-7, and the D gene may be TRBD1, 7 bases matching. The TCR comes from a human donor in a cohort sampled during active COVID-19. The sample comprised peripheral blood. The DNA is TGTGCCAGCAGGGGGCCACTCCAGGGGGGTGAGCAGTACTTC. Translated, it gives CASRGPLQGGEQYF.